The rows below give T cell receptor beta chains drawn from one sample of a study of T cells in localized non-small cell lung cancer. The assay was immunoSEQ multiplex PCR, and TCRdb's table has in-frame clones only and misses some. The sample carries around 4,000 clones, 34% recorded once. The specimen was lung tumor tissue, collected before any cancer treatment. These receptors came from a man aged 40 to 70 with stage II squamous cell lung carcinoma. Each CDR3 is given with its conserved first and last residue. The D gene is left open where the match is weak. The size of a clone is reported for some rows only, either as once, few or many, or as a class for expanded clones.

v_call: TRBV12-5; d_call: TRBD1; j_call: TRBJ2-6; clone_size: NA; cdr3_nt: TGTGCTAGTGGTCCTGACAGGGGCCGTTCTGGGGCCAACGTCCTGACTTTC; cdr3_aa: CASGPDRGRSGANVLTF
v_call: TRBV5-1; d_call: NA; j_call: TRBJ2-7; clone_size: NA; cdr3_nt: TGCGCCAGCAGCCCAAACACGGGGGAGACCTACGAGCAGTACTTC; cdr3_aa: CASSPNTGETYEQYF
v_call: TRBV6-8; d_call: NA; j_call: TRBJ1-5; clone_size: NA; cdr3_nt: TGTGCCAGCAGTGGCAATACAGGATCGGGCAATCAGCCCCAGCATTTT; cdr3_aa: CASSGNTGSGNQPQHF
v_call: TRBV2; d_call: NA; j_call: TRBJ2-2; clone_size: NA; cdr3_nt: TGTGCCAGTGCTATGGGCCTGAACACCGGGGAGCTGTTTTTT; cdr3_aa: CASAMGLNTGELFF
v_call: TRBV11-3; d_call: TRBD1; j_call: TRBJ2-7; clone_size: NA; cdr3_nt: TGTGCCAGCAGCACAGGGGGACTGGTAACCTACGAGCAGTACTTC; cdr3_aa: CASSTGGLVTYEQYF
v_call: TRBV9; d_call: TRBD1; j_call: TRBJ2-2; clone_size: NA; cdr3_nt: TGTGCCAGCAGCGATCGGACAGGGGTAAACACCGGGGAGCTGTTTTTT; cdr3_aa: CASSDRTGVNTGELFF
v_call: TRBV7-5; d_call: NA; j_call: TRBJ2-7; clone_size: few; cdr3_nt: TGTGCCAGCAGCTTCTTGACTAGCGAGGCCTACGAGCAGTACTTC; cdr3_aa: CASSFLTSEAYEQYF
v_call: TRBV30; d_call: TRBD1; j_call: TRBJ1-1; clone_size: NA; cdr3_nt: TGTGCCTGGACGGGGGGACAGGGGGCAACTTTCTTT; cdr3_aa: CAWTGGQGATFF
v_call: TRBV11-3; d_call: TRBD2; j_call: TRBJ2-5; clone_size: few; cdr3_nt: TGTGCCAGCAGCCCAAGACTAGCGAGCTATGAGACCCAGTACTTC; cdr3_aa: CASSPRLASYETQYF
v_call: TRBV11-3; d_call: NA; j_call: TRBJ2-1; clone_size: NA; cdr3_nt: TGTGCCAGCAGCAGGGGGGCAGCCTACAATGAGCAGTTCTTC; cdr3_aa: CASSRGAAYNEQFF
v_call: TRBV19; d_call: NA; j_call: TRBJ2-2; clone_size: NA; cdr3_nt: TGTGCCAGTAGGATAGCGAACCCGAACACCGGGGAGCTGTTTTTT; cdr3_aa: CASRIANPNTGELFF
v_call: TRBV30; d_call: NA; j_call: TRBJ1-1; clone_size: NA; cdr3_nt: TGTGCCTGGAGTTGGTTAGAGAACACTGAAGCTTTCTTT; cdr3_aa: CAWSWLENTEAFF
v_call: TRBV19; d_call: NA; j_call: TRBJ2-1; clone_size: few; cdr3_nt: TGTGCCAGTAGCGCGTATGGTGAGCAGTTCTTC; cdr3_aa: CASSAYGEQFF
v_call: TRBV6-8; d_call: NA; j_call: TRBJ2-7; clone_size: few; cdr3_nt: TGTGCCAGCAGTTCCCAGGGACACGAACTATCCTACGAGCAGTACTTC; cdr3_aa: CASSSQGHELSYEQYF
v_call: TRBV11-3; d_call: NA; j_call: TRBJ2-5; clone_size: few; cdr3_nt: TGTGCCAGCAGCTTAAGGAGAGTAAAACAAGAGACCCAGTACTTC; cdr3_aa: CASSLRRVKQETQYF
v_call: TRBV19; d_call: NA; j_call: TRBJ1-6; clone_size: NA; cdr3_nt: TGTGCCAGTAGTATGGCGGGGGGCAGCCTTAATTCACCCCTCCACTTT; cdr3_aa: CASSMAGGSLNSPLHF
v_call: TRBV18; d_call: NA; j_call: TRBJ1-2; clone_size: NA; cdr3_nt: TGTGCCAGCTCACCCGACCTGGGGTATGGCTACACCTTC; cdr3_aa: CASSPDLGYGYTF
v_call: TRBV30; d_call: TRBD1; j_call: TRBJ1-2; clone_size: few; cdr3_nt: TGTGCCTGGAACCGACAGGGTGGGCTCTATGGCTACACCTTC; cdr3_aa: CAWNRQGGLYGYTF
v_call: TRBV6-8; d_call: TRBD2; j_call: TRBJ2-2; clone_size: NA; cdr3_nt: TGTGCCAGCAGTTACTCGGGTGCTAGCGGGAGAGTTGACACCGGGGAGCTGTTTTTT; cdr3_aa: CASSYSGASGRVDTGELFF
v_call: TRBV28; d_call: TRBD2; j_call: TRBJ2-2; clone_size: once; cdr3_nt: TGTGCCAGCAGCCGGACTAGCTCCTGGGAGCTGTTTTTT; cdr3_aa: CASSRTSSWELFF
v_call: TRBV5-1; d_call: NA; j_call: TRBJ2-7; clone_size: NA; cdr3_nt: TGCGCCAGCAGCTTGGCCGGGGACAACTACGAGCAGTACTTC; cdr3_aa: CASSLAGDNYEQYF
v_call: TRBV6-8; d_call: TRBD2; j_call: TRBJ2-7; clone_size: NA; cdr3_nt: TGTGCCAGCAGGGCCCGCGGGAGCTCCTACGAGCAGTACTTC; cdr3_aa: CASRARGSSYEQYF
v_call: TRBV1; d_call: NA; j_call: TRBJ1-2; clone_size: medium-sized; cdr3_nt: TGCGCCAGCAGCCAAGCGGTCGCAGGGGGTGACTATGGCTACACCTTC; cdr3_aa: CASSQAVAGGDYGYTF
v_call: TRBV11-3; d_call: TRBD1; j_call: TRBJ2-5; clone_size: few; cdr3_nt: TGTGCCAGCACCAAGGGACAGGGGAAAGAGACCCAGTACTTC; cdr3_aa: CASTKGQGKETQYF
v_call: TRBV11-3; d_call: TRBD1; j_call: TRBJ1-2; clone_size: many; cdr3_nt: TGTGCCAGCAGCTGGGGACCCTGGACAGGGGATTATGGCTACACCTTC; cdr3_aa: CASSWGPWTGDYGYTF
v_call: TRBV6-8; d_call: TRBD1; j_call: TRBJ2-5; clone_size: medium-sized; cdr3_nt: TGTGCCAGCAGTGTCAGGGGGCGAGAGACCCAGTACTTC; cdr3_aa: CASSVRGRETQYF
v_call: TRBV30; d_call: TRBD1; j_call: TRBJ1-2; clone_size: few; cdr3_nt: TGTGCCTGGAGACAACCGGGACAGCTAGCTAACTATGGCTACACCTTC; cdr3_aa: CAWRQPGQLANYGYTF
v_call: TRBV15; d_call: NA; j_call: TRBJ2-6; clone_size: NA; cdr3_nt: TGTGCCACCAGCAGGCGTGGGGCCGGGGCCAACGTCCTGACTTTC; cdr3_aa: CATSRRGAGANVLTF
v_call: TRBV16; d_call: TRBD1; j_call: TRBJ1-2; clone_size: NA; cdr3_nt: TGTGCCAGCAGCCTGGGACAGGACATTTATGGCTACACCTTC; cdr3_aa: CASSLGQDIYGYTF
v_call: TRBV11-3; d_call: NA; j_call: TRBJ2-3; clone_size: NA; cdr3_nt: TGTGCCAGCAGCTTCCCTCAGGCGGGAAACACAGATACGCAGTATTTT; cdr3_aa: CASSFPQAGNTDTQYF
v_call: TRBV12-2; d_call: NA; j_call: TRBJ2-1; clone_size: NA; cdr3_nt: TGTGCCACCGCCCGGGGGCGGGGGGGCGCCTACAATGAGCAGTTCTTC; cdr3_aa: CATARGRGGAYNEQFF
v_call: TRBV9; d_call: NA; j_call: TRBJ1-2; clone_size: few; cdr3_nt: TGTGCCAGCAGCGTAGCAGGGTGGGATGGCTACACCTTC; cdr3_aa: CASSVAGWDGYTF
v_call: TRBV11-3; d_call: TRBD2; j_call: TRBJ2-7; clone_size: NA; cdr3_nt: TGTGCCAGCAGCTTAGAAGGGCTAGCGGGCTACGAGCAGTACTTC; cdr3_aa: CASSLEGLAGYEQYF
v_call: TRBV12-2; d_call: NA; j_call: TRBJ2-1; clone_size: NA; cdr3_nt: TGTGCAAGTCGCCCCGGGACAAATGAGGACGATGAGCAGTTCTTC; cdr3_aa: CASRPGTNEDDEQFF
v_call: TRBV30; d_call: NA; j_call: TRBJ1-3; clone_size: NA; cdr3_nt: TGTGCCTGGAGTGCAGGGCTGCTCTCTGGAAACACCATATATTTT; cdr3_aa: CAWSAGLLSGNTIYF
v_call: TRBV15; d_call: NA; j_call: TRBJ2-5; clone_size: NA; cdr3_nt: TGTGCCACCGCGAAGGGCAGCGGCCGCCAAGAGACCCAGTACTTC; cdr3_aa: CATAKGSGRQETQYF
v_call: TRBV30; d_call: NA; j_call: TRBJ1-2; clone_size: NA; cdr3_nt: TGTGCCTGCCGGGACGGCTATGGCTACACCTTC; cdr3_aa: CACRDGYGYTF
v_call: TRBV11-3; d_call: TRBD1; j_call: TRBJ1-1; clone_size: NA; cdr3_nt: TGTGCCAGCAGCTTAGTGGGACAGGGGGCGGTGTACACTGAAGCTTTCTTT; cdr3_aa: CASSLVGQGAVYTEAFF
v_call: TRBV29-1; d_call: TRBD1; j_call: TRBJ2-7; clone_size: NA; cdr3_nt: TGCAGCGTTCGAGGGACAGGGTCGTGGGAGCAGTACTTC; cdr3_aa: CSVRGTGSWEQYF
v_call: TRBV19; d_call: NA; j_call: TRBJ2-3; clone_size: few; cdr3_nt: TGTGCCTCACGGGACTTACTCACAGATACGCAGTATTTT; cdr3_aa: CASRDLLTDTQYF
v_call: TRBV2; d_call: TRBD1; j_call: TRBJ1-4; clone_size: few; cdr3_nt: TGTGCCAGCAGGGGGACAGGGGGCGGCGAAAAACTGTTTTTT; cdr3_aa: CASRGTGGGEKLFF
v_call: TRBV12-5; d_call: NA; j_call: TRBJ1-2; clone_size: NA; cdr3_nt: TGTGCTAGTGGTCGAAAAGGGGGGGCGTATGGCTACACCTTC; cdr3_aa: CASGRKGGAYGYTF
v_call: TRBV19; d_call: NA; j_call: TRBJ1-5; clone_size: NA; cdr3_nt: TGTGCCAGTGGGCGGGGGATCGGTCAGCCCCAGCATTTT; cdr3_aa: CASGRGIGQPQHF
v_call: TRBV9; d_call: NA; j_call: TRBJ1-2; clone_size: NA; cdr3_nt: TGTGCCAGCAGTGAATCCCGGGATGGCTACACCTTC; cdr3_aa: CASSESRDGYTF
v_call: TRBV6-8; d_call: NA; j_call: TRBJ1-1; clone_size: medium-sized; cdr3_nt: TGTGCCAGCAGGCCGGGGGGACGGAACACTGAAGCTTTCTTT; cdr3_aa: CASRPGGRNTEAFF
v_call: TRBV11-3; d_call: TRBD1; j_call: TRBJ2-3; clone_size: few; cdr3_nt: TGTGCCAGCAGCGTGGACAGGGCGGAGGGTACGCAGTATTTT; cdr3_aa: CASSVDRAEGTQYF
v_call: TRBV6-8; d_call: NA; j_call: TRBJ1-1; clone_size: NA; cdr3_nt: TGTGCCAGCAAGCCGCAGGGAGTAGGAACTGAAGCTTTCTTT; cdr3_aa: CASKPQGVGTEAFF
v_call: TRBV6-8; d_call: TRBD2; j_call: TRBJ2-1; clone_size: few; cdr3_nt: TGTGCCAGCAGTTACCATAGCGGGAGAGGCCACAATGAGCAGTTCTTC; cdr3_aa: CASSYHSGRGHNEQFF
v_call: TRBV19; d_call: TRBD1; j_call: TRBJ1-1; clone_size: few; cdr3_nt: TGTGCCAGTAGAGGGACAGGAGCGAGTGTTGAAGCTTTCTTT; cdr3_aa: CASRGTGASVEAFF
v_call: TRBV7-6; d_call: NA; j_call: TRBJ2-2; clone_size: few; cdr3_nt: TGTGCCAGCAGCTTAATCTCCGAGGACACCGGGGAGCTGTTTTTT; cdr3_aa: CASSLISEDTGELFF
v_call: TRBV6-7; d_call: NA; j_call: TRBJ1-2; clone_size: few; cdr3_nt: TGTGCCAGCAGTTACGGGCAGGCAGGCCTGAACTATGGCTACACCTTC; cdr3_aa: CASSYGQAGLNYGYTF
v_call: TRBV19; d_call: TRBD1; j_call: TRBJ2-2; clone_size: few; cdr3_nt: TGTGCCAGTAACCCTCGCCAGGGGGACACCGGGGAGCTGTTTTTT; cdr3_aa: CASNPRQGDTGELFF
v_call: TRBV14; d_call: TRBD2; j_call: TRBJ2-1; clone_size: NA; cdr3_nt: TGTGCCAGCAGCCAAGATGTTCTGAAGCGGGGGAGGGTCATCGAGCAGTTCTTC; cdr3_aa: CASSQDVLKRGRVIEQFF
v_call: TRBV11-3; d_call: TRBD1; j_call: TRBJ1-1; clone_size: few; cdr3_nt: TGTGCCAGCAGCTCACCCTTCCAGGGGGCGGGCACTGAAGCTTTCTTT; cdr3_aa: CASSSPFQGAGTEAFF